This T cell receptor (beta chain) originates from a study of T cell changes during pregnancy in multiple sclerosis. The repertoire was sequenced with immunoSEQ multiplex PCR; TCRdb's copy has only in-frame clones and lacks some. The sample yields about 48,000 clones, 88% seen once. The starting material was CD4+ T cells from peripheral blood mononuclear cells, obtained in the second trimester of pregnancy. This TCR was sampled from a female donor with multiple sclerosis, enrolled in a pregnancy study.

The CDR3 is CASSPRGPETQYF. The DNA for the CDR3 is TGCGCCAGCAGCCCCAGGGGGCCGGAGACCCAGTACTTC. This chain connects TRBV5-1 to TRBJ2-5, with TRBD1 identical over 8 bases. Losses at the gene ends were 4 bases for V and 5 bases for J; bases not matched to a gene: 4. CDR3 length: 13 amino acids. Germline CDR1 and CDR2: SGHRS and YFSETQ.